A selection of T cell receptor beta chains follows, all from one sample in a study of T cells in Graves' hyperthyroidism and ophthalmopathy. MiXCR was run by TCRdb on the multiplex PCR reads, yielding one entry per CDR3 protein. The table records fewer than 650,000 distinct CDR3 sequences, under 15% of them present only once. The specimen sequenced was blood. The receptors were sampled from a woman in her thirties or forties with Graves' ophthalmopathy. Each CDR3 is given with its conserved first and last residue. A D gene is named only where the DNA matches it firmly. Some rows have no size entry. The others give once, few or many, or a class for an expanded clone.

size	J	D	V	CDR3	DNA
.	TRBJ2-2	TRBD2	TRBV12-3/TRBV12-4	CASSLVALAGGGELFF	TGTGCCAGCAGTTTAGTTGCGCTAGCGGGAGGCGGGGAGCTGTTTTTT
few	TRBJ2-5	.	TRBV28	CASSPKRQETQYF	TGTGCCAGCAGTCCAAAGAGACAAGAGACCCAGTACTTC
many	TRBJ2-7	TRBD1	TRBV6-2/TRBV6-3	CAVLGDSYEQYF	TGTGCCGTCCTAGGGGACAGCTACGAGCAGTACTTC
many	TRBJ2-7	.	TRBV29-1	CSVGGPGTLYF	TGCAGCGTTGGAGGCCCTGGGACTCTGTACTTC
many	TRBJ2-5	.	TRBV7-9	CASSLGTGDTSRETQYF	TGTGCCAGCAGCTTAGGGACCGGGGACACCTCGAGGGAGACCCAGTACTTC
.	TRBJ2-7	.	TRBV6-2/TRBV6-3	CASSLRRWGPPGEQYF	TGTGCCAGCAGTTTACGGAGGTGGGGACCTCCGGGAGAGCAGTACTTC
many	TRBJ2-5	TRBD2	TRBV15	CATRIRTSSETQYF	TGTGCCACCAGAATCAGGACTAGCTCGGAGACCCAGTACTTC
.	TRBJ2-2	.	TRBV18	CASSPPITRVGELFF	TGTGCCAGCTCACCACCGATAACACGGGTCGGGGAGCTGTTTTTT
many	TRBJ2-2	.	TRBV2	CASRLTENTGELFF	TGTGCCAGCAGATTGACAGAGAACACCGGGGAGCTGTTTTTT
.	TRBJ2-7	.	TRBV11-1	CASSFQIDYEQYF	TGTGCCAGCAGCTTCCAGATAGACTACGAGCAGTACTTC
many	TRBJ2-7	.	TRBV11-2	CASRGVYEQYF	TGTGCCAGCAGAGGTGTATACGAGCAGTACTTC
many	TRBJ1-3	TRBD1	TRBV6-5	CASSYEGASGNTIYF	TGTGCCAGCAGTTACGAGGGGGCTTCAGGAAACACCATATATTTT
many	TRBJ2-7	TRBD2	TRBV5-6	CASSYQPGGPFEQYF	TGTGCCAGCAGTTATCAACCGGGAGGGCCGTTCGAGCAGTACTTC
.	TRBJ2-7	.	TRBV19	CASSPTLISGPHEQYF	TGTGCCAGTAGTCCCACCTTGATCAGCGGACCCCACGAGCAGTACTTC
.	TRBJ2-7	TRBD1	TRBV14	CASRDIDRDLYEQYF	TGTGCCAGCAGGGATATAGACAGGGACCTCTACGAGCAGTACTTC
.	TRBJ2-7	TRBD1	TRBV11-2	CASSLGSGGYYKQYF	TGTGCCAGCAGCTTAGGGTCAGGGGGATACTACAAGCAGTACTTC
.	TRBJ1-1	.	TRBV20-1	CSVFGKGMNTEAFF	TGCAGTGTCTTCGGGAAAGGGATGAACACTGAAGCTTTCTTT
many	TRBJ2-5	.	TRBV27	CASSLNAPGETQYF	TGTGCCAGCAGCCTAAACGCGCCGGGGGAGACCCAGTACTTC
many	TRBJ2-4	TRBD2	TRBV7-2	CASSLLAGGGSNIQYF	TGTGCCAGCAGCTTACTAGCGGGTGGTGGGTCAAACATTCAGTACTTC
many	TRBJ2-3	.	TRBV6-4	CASSDSWGGPDTQYF	TGTGCCAGCAGTGACTCGTGGGGGGGGCCAGATACGCAGTATTTT
many	TRBJ2-5	.	TRBV28	CASSPGGTAGTQYF	TGTGCCAGCAGTCCAGGAGGGACAGCGGGGACCCAGTACTTC
many	TRBJ1-2	.	TRBV28	CASSLPRAEGTYGYTF	TGTGCCAGCAGTCTCCCAAGGGCCGAAGGAACCTATGGCTACACCTTC
.	TRBJ1-1	.	TRBV11-2	CASSSPVMGHPNTEAFF	TGTGCCAGCAGCTCCCCTGTTATGGGACACCCGAACACTGAAGCTTTCTTT
few	TRBJ2-7	TRBD2	TRBV7-6	CASSATTGTSEQYF	TGTGCCAGCAGCGCGACGACCGGGACTAGCGAGCAGTACTTC
.	TRBJ1-1	.	TRBV19	CASSTLSNTEAFF	TGTGCCAGTAGTACCCTATCCAACACTGAAGCTTTCTTT
many	TRBJ1-3	.	TRBV28	CASSHTWESSGNTIYF	TGTGCCAGCAGTCACACCTGGGAGAGCTCTGGAAACACCATATATTTT
many	TRBJ2-5	TRBD2	TRBV28	CASSPEVGFGGIQYF	TGTGCCAGCAGTCCCGAGGTCGGGTTCGGGGGGATCCAGTACTTC
few	TRBJ2-5	TRBD2	TRBV20-1	CSAKTSGAQETQYF	TGCAGTGCTAAGACTAGCGGAGCACAAGAGACCCAGTACTTC
many	TRBJ1-2	.	TRBV30	CAWSGASNYGYTF	TGTGCCTGGAGTGGGGCTTCAAACTATGGCTACACCTTC